This T cell receptor (beta chain) appears in the sequencing data of a study of control samples from healthy donors and cancer patients. The CDR3 covers 16 residues. Germline CDR1 and CDR2: SGHRS and YFSETQ. Trimming at V came to 0 bases and at J to 1 base, leaving 4 bases not matched to a gene. Repertoires were generated with immunoSEQ multiplex PCR, while TCRdb's copy carries only in-frame clones and drops some. The table shows about 73,000 clones, with 94% occurring only once. Material: blood. The TCR comes from a woman aged 40 to 50 in good health. The chain combines TRBV5-1 with TRBJ2-7, with 10 nucleotides matching TRBD1. Written as DNA, the CDR3 is TGCGCCAGCAGCTTGGGACAGGGGGCCCAATCCTACGAGCAGTACTTC. Protein: CASSLGQGAQSYEQYF.